The T cell receptor (beta chain) under discussion was sequenced for a study of post-analysis software for immune sequencing data. Study results and caveats: Analysis by F measure revealed that same-batch samples clustered strongly together. In patients, TRBV5-6, TRBV5-1 and TRBV20-1 belonged to five or six TRBV segments found more frequently than in controls. Compared with controls, patients showed significantly lower normalized Chao1 diversity.

Germline V CDR1 and CDR2: SGHRS, YFSETQ. After removal of 2 bases from V and 11 bases from J, the junction contained 14 bases not matched to a gene. The CDR3 sequence is 15 residues long. Libraries were made from TCR beta cDNA, and they carried unique molecular identifiers. T cells numbering about 0.95 to 10 million gave rise to roughly 0.5 million cDNA molecules. Each CDR3 protein gets one entry after TCRdb re-called the PCR reads with MiXCR. The data contain approximately 730,000 distinct CDR3 sequences, just over 45% of them seen just once; the ten biggest clones take up 4% to 5%. This clonotype was picked up a small number of times. Antigen unknown.

Sequencing was done on a sample of blood. V and J are TRBV5-1 and TRBJ2-5, with TRBD2 matching 8 bases. This TCR was sampled from a girl between 5 and 17 years old with multiple sclerosis. The CDR3 spells CASSFPGEREKEQYF. CDR3 DNA: TGCGCCAGCAGCTTCCCGGGGGAGCGGGAGAAAGAGCAGTACTTC. Variable domain in full (rest from reference TRBV5-1 and TRBJ2-5): KAGVTQTPRYLIKTRGQQVTLSCSPISGHRSVSWYQQTPGQGLQFLFEYFSETQRNKGNFPGRFSGRQFSNSRSEMNVSTLELGDSALYLCASSFPGEREKEQYFGPGTRLLVL.